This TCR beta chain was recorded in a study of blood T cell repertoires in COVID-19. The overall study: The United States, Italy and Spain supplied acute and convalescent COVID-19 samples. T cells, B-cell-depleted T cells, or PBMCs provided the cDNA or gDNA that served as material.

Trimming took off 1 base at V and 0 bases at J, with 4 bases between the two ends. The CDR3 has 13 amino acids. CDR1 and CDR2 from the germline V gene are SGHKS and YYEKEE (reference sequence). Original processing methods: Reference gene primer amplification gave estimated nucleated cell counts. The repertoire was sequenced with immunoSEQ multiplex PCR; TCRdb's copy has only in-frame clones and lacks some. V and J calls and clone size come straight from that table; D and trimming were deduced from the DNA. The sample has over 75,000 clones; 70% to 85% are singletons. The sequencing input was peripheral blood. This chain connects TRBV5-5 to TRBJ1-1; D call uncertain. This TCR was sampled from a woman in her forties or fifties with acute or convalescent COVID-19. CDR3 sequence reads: CASSLFLNTEAFF. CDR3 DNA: TGTGCCAGCAGCTTGTTCTTGAACACTGAAGCTTTCTTT.